Listed here are 8 T cell receptor beta chains from one sample, sequenced in a study of CD8+ T cells in alopecia areata. Cell sorting was performed on pooled cutaneous lymph node cells with CD4, CD8alpha, NKG2D, NKG2ACE and other markers. Investigators isolated RNA and reverse transcribed it into cDNA to act as the sequencing template. The repertoire was sequenced with immunoSEQ multiplex PCR; TCRdb's copy has only in-frame clones and lacks some. The sample includes around 300,000 clones, none of them occurring once. The sequenced sample was CD4+ T cells sorted from a lymph node. Receptors were obtained from a C3H/HeJ mouse with alopecia areata. The MHC haplotype recorded for the strain is H2-k.

On this clone itself: Mouse gene names and germline throughout. The read falls 4 residues short of the CDR3 end, and the missing part is taken from the germline J gene. The chain recombines TRBV19 with TRBJ2-5; 9 bases are shared with TRBD2. Germline V gene lookup returns CDR1 FNHDT and CDR2 SITEND (reference sequence). Losses at the gene ends were 6 bases for V and 2 bases for J; bases not matched to a gene: 4. The CDR3 covers 14 residues. CDR3 bases read: TGTGCCAGCAACCCGACTGGGGGCCAAGAC. It yields the protein CASNPTGGQD. The entire CDR3 protein reads CASNPTGGQDTQYF.

In the case of this clone: Gene names denote mouse genes. Read data end 4 residues before the CDR3 end; the end is taken from the germline J gene. This sample also contains other DNA sequences that code for the same CDR3. The rearrangement links TRBV14 to TRBJ2-2; 7 bases agree with TRBD2. The CDR3 spans 15 residues. Trimming took 4 bases from V and 0 from J; bases not matched to a gene: 3. Germline lookup yields CDR1 SGHDT and CDR2 FRDEAV. The DNA read from the CDR3 is TGTGCCAGCAGTCGACTGGGCGCAAACACCGGG. This codes for CASSRLGANTG. From start to end, the CDR3 is CASSRLGANTGQLYF.

A word on this clone: The gene symbols are mouse symbols. The read falls 4 residues short of the CDR3 end, and the missing part is taken from the germline J gene. Within the sample, other DNA sequences also encode this same CDR3. The rearrangement uses TRBV13-1 and TRBJ1-2, with TRBD1 matching over 7 bases. The CDR3 has 15 amino acids. With 5 bases clipped from V and 0 bases from J, the junction kept 7 bases outside the gene matches. Germline V gives CDR1 NSHNY, CDR2 SYGAGN. The CDR3 loop reads CASSAPGQTNSDYTF. The sequenced part of the CDR3 DNA is TGTGCCAGCAGCGCTCCGGGACAGACAAACTCC.

In its sample, this clone was seen a few times. All gene names here are mouse names. The sequenced fragment ends 4 residues before the CDR3 boundary, so the rest is inferred from the germline J gene. The gene calls are TRBV13-1 and TRBJ2-2, with 8 positions matching TRBD1. The CDR3 totals 16 residues. Germline V gene data show CDR1 as NSHNY and CDR2 as SYGAGN. The ends lost 3 bases at V and 0 bases at J; junction bases unmatched: 4. CDR3 region: CASSGDRLANTGQLYF. Incomplete CDR3 DNA: TGTGCCAGCAGTGGGGACAGGCTTGCAAACACCGGG.

Points on this clone: A much more abundant neighbour one base away suggests this may be a read error. Genes and germline are mouse. Read sequence stops 4 residues before the CDR3 end, and the germline J gene provides the missing end. The chain employs TRBV19 and TRBJ2-1; D remains unclear. CDR1 is FNHDT and CDR2 is SITEND in the germline V gene (reference sequence). V gave up 2 bases and J gave up 3 bases, with 6 bases separating them. The CDR3 covers 13 residues. The CDR3 here is CASSMGFYAEQFF. The DNA read from the CDR3 is TGTGCCAGCAGTATGGGGTTCTATGCT.

This clone appeared many times. Genes and germline come from the mouse. The read terminates 4 residues before the CDR3 end, so the remaining end is supplied by the germline J gene. The V call is TRBV17, the J call TRBJ2-7, with 9 bases aligning to TRBD2. CDR3 length: 14 residues. From germline, CDR1 is MNHDT and CDR2 YYDKIL. The DNA read from the CDR3 is TGTGCTAGCAGTAGACTTGGGACTGGGTAT. This gives the protein CASSRLGTGY. The entire CDR3 reads CASSRLGTGYEQYF.

The sample holds a few counts of this clone. Gene labels here are mouse ones. The observed sequence ends 4 residues before the CDR3 terminus, with the missing tail filled in from the germline J gene. The sample holds other DNA sequences that translate to the same CDR3. This chain uses TRBV31 with TRBJ1-2, with a weak D call TRBD1 (5 bases). This CDR3 is 13 amino acids long. V shed 0 bases and J shed 1 base, with 6 bases lying between them. Germline loops: CDR1 GKSSPN, CDR2 SITVG. The CDR3: CAWSLRGNSDYTF. Incomplete CDR3 DNA: TGTGCCTGGAGTCTAAGGGGAAACTCC.

This clone has just a few counts. Any gene name here is a mouse gene name. The sequence runs out 4 residues before the end of the CDR3; the remainder is reconstructed from the germline J gene. The same CDR3 arises from other DNA sequences in this sample as well. V is TRBV1 and J is TRBJ2-3, with TRBD1 matching over 8 bases. The CDR3 runs 15 residues. Germline V lookup: CDR1 NSQYPW, CDR2 LRSPGD (reference sequence). V was pared by 1 base and J by 1 base, with 1 base of the junction left unmatched. CDR3 protein: CTCSAAGGGAETLYF. The part of the CDR3 DNA that was read is TGCACCTGCAGTGCAGCAGGGGGCGGTGCAGAA. Combining the CDR3 with reference TRBV1 and TRBJ2-3 gives the whole variable domain VTLLEQNPRWRLVPRGQAVNLRCILKNSQYPWMSWYQQDLQKQLQWLFTLRSPGDKEVKSLPGADYLATRVTDTELRLQVANMSQGRTLYCTCSAAGGGAETLYFGSGTRLTVL.